The TCR beta chain under discussion was sequenced for a study of blood T cell repertoires in COVID-19 (dated by TCRdb to 2018 to 2021). Turning to the overall study: Samples covering the acute and convalescent phases of COVID-19 were provided by collaborators in the United States, Italy and Spain. Where available, HLA class I and class II types were obtained from metadata supplied by the sample provider rather than from assay-based typing. The dataset comprised deeply sampled blood TCRbeta repertoires from subjects exposed to, actively infected with, or recovered from COVID-19. The prospective study material was composed of cDNA or gDNA derived from T cells, B-cell-depleted T cells, or PBMCs. Samples came from the ongoing ImmuneRACE study (first 160 participants) plus 1,254 subjects from 6 global collaborators. The repertoires were released in a freely available public database meant as a resource for research on the immune response to SARS-CoV-2. A de-identified subject ID, COVID-19 status, age in years and sex were almost always included in the sample metadata. The full study reports these points: How much clinical and demographic metadata was included differed by source and by participant, and the metadata was provided uncurated.

V and J are truncated by 4 bases and 1 base respectively, leaving an intervening sequence of 16 bases. The CDR3 runs 16 residues from the cysteine to the phenylalanine. Only the CDR3 part of the read is kept: 48 bases, read in frame from the first base. Via the germline V gene, CDR1 is SNHLY and CDR2 FYNNEI. In regard to this clone: Its cognate antigen has yet to be identified. No base quality values were provided; no much bigger clone lies one nucleotide off.

In Seattle, one collaborating source enrolled patients while the infection was active and tracked those patients longitudinally over the course of disease. Each collaborating institution followed its own protocols to collect whole blood in K2EDTA tubes. For TCRbeta analysis, collaborator samples were shipped as frozen whole blood, as isolated PBMCs, or as DNA extracted from either sample type. TCRbeta CDR3 regions were amplified from genomic DNA by means of the immunoSEQ Assay, a bias-controlled multiplex PCR. For the original study's pipeline: Within the assay, amplification of reference gene primers was used to estimate how many nucleated cells each sample contained. Sequence reads were collapsed and filtered to measure the absolute abundance of every unique TCRbeta CDR3 rearrangement. Productive Simpson clonality was computed per sample as the square root of Simpson's diversity index over productive rearrangements. Held by TCRdb, this immuneACCESS table contains in-frame sequences only and omits some clones. Under half of the omission traces to an unresolved V gene where checked; the cause of the rest is unknown. V and J calls and clone size follow that table, whereas D and trimming were derived from the DNA. In this sample the table shows more than 300,000 clones, around 90% of which occur a single time. Of the sample, around 1% is held by the ten largest clones.

This sequence was found in a woman aged 40 to 50 with COVID-19, enrolled during active disease. Sequenced: peripheral blood. The chain uses TRBV2 and TRBJ1-1; TRBD1 is a weak D gene call, 5 bases matching. The nucleotides are TGTGCCAGCAGTGCGAGAATAACAGGAAGGAACACTGAAGCTTTCTTT. Its translation reads: CASSARITGRNTEAFF.